Each of the 16 T cell receptor beta chains below was sequenced from the same sample in a study of CD8 T cells in Susac syndrome (dated by TCRdb to about 2019). The library was prepared using the immunoSEQ multiplex PCR assay. RNA was extracted using the RNeasy kit, and roughly 0.5 to 1 ug of the RNA was reverse transcribed with random hexamers. TCRdb's own reprocessing of the public reads used fastp at Q25 and MiXCR and kept productive beta chains. Each CDR3 protein gets just one entry, which takes the most common genes and DNA from the rows behind it. The sample data list about 400,000 distinct CDR3 sequences, and approximately 89% of these were observed just once. Approximately 0.12% of the sample is taken by the ten largest. The sequencing sample was made of CD8+ T cells from PBMCs. Receptors originate from a human donor with multiple sclerosis.

This chain joins TRBV10-3 and TRBJ1-1, with a weak D call TRBD1 (6 bases). Trimming pared 3 bases from V and 3 bases from J, leaving 14 bases between. CDR3 length equals 15 residues. Germline values: CDR1 ENHRY, CDR2 SYGVKD. CDR3 sequence reads: CAISEGDGGYTEAFF. As DNA, the CDR3 is TGTGCCATCAGTGAAGGGGATGGGGGCTACACTGAAGCTTTCTTT.

This chain uses TRBV27 with TRBJ2-7; 9 positions agree with TRBD2. With 5 bases clipped from V and 0 bases from J, the junction kept 8 bases outside the gene matches. CDR1 is MNHEY and CDR2 is SMNVEV in the germline V gene (reference sequence). This CDR3 has 16 residues. The CDR3 DNA is TGTGCCAGCAGTCTTAGCGGGAGCGACTTCTCCTACGAGCAGTACTTC. Amino acid sequence: CASSLSGSDFSYEQYF.

The rearrangement joins TRBV4-1 to TRBJ2-7; no reliable D call. V was shortened by 0 bases and J by 0 bases, with 6 bases between the two germline ends. The CDR3 length is 14 residues. Per the germline V gene, CDR1 is MGHRA and CDR2 is YSYEKL. CDR3 sequence (DNA): TGCGCCAGCAGCCAAGATTCCCTCTCCTACGAGCAGTACTTC. Translating gives CASSQDSLSYEQYF.

This chain links TRBV29-1 with TRBJ1-1; no reliable D call. V was pared by 8 bases and J by 3 bases, with 10 bases between. Germline CDR1 is SQVTM and CDR2 is ANQGSEA. The CDR3 spans 11 residues. Written as DNA, the CDR3 is TGCAGCATACTTTTCGACACTGAAGCTTTCTTT. This codes for CSILFDTEAFF.

This clonotype was seen only a few times. The chain recombines TRBV10-3 with TRBJ2-1; 11 positions match TRBD2. This CDR3 spans 15 amino acids. V was clipped by 2 bases and J by 4 bases; unmatched bases: 1. Germline CDR1 reads ENHRY; CDR2 reads SYGVKD. The CDR3 spells CAISETSGGYNEQFF. CDR3 sequence (DNA): TGTGCCATCAGTGAGACTAGCGGGGGTTACAATGAGCAGTTCTTC.

The chain is built from TRBV7-6 and TRBJ2-7, with D possibly TRBD2 on 5 matching bases. Trimming shortened V by 4 bases and J by 5 bases, and 12 bases separated the two germline ends. Germline V gene lookup returns CDR1 SGHVS and CDR2 FNYEAQ. This CDR3 has 13 residues. CDR3 in DNA: TGTGCCAGCAGCTGGACTGCCGGCGACGAGCAGTACTTC. This codes for CASSWTAGDEQYF. The whole variable domain, remainder taken from reference TRBV7-6 and TRBJ2-7, is GAGVSQSPRYKVTKRGQDVALRCDPISGHVSLYWYRQALGQGPEFLTYFNYEAQQDKSGLPNDRFSAERPEGSISTLTIQRTEQRDSAMYRCASSWTAGDEQYFGPGTRLTVT.

This sequence joins TRBV19 and TRBJ1-1, with a tentative D call TRBD1 (6 bases). With 3 bases removed from V and 1 base from J, the gap between germline ends came to 9 bases. Per the germline V gene, CDR1 is LNHDA and CDR2 is SQIVND (reference sequence). This CDR3 contains 14 residues. The CDR3, as DNA: TGTGCCAGTAGTATTTTGACAGGGAACACTGAAGCTTTCTTT. Residues: CASSILTGNTEAFF.

This chain connects TRBV12-3 or TRBV12-4 to TRBJ1-1, with D possibly being TRBD1 (5 bases). The V gene lost 7 bases and the J gene lost 7 bases, with 28 bases spanning the gap. This CDR3 is built from 17 residues. CDR3 region: CASTSLEGGRVYGEAFF. The CDR3 nucleotides are TGTGCCAGCACTTCCTTAGAAGGTGGCAGGGTCTATGGTGAAGCTTTCTTT.

The CDR3 loop is CASSLASPEAFF. CDR3 sequence (DNA): TGTGCCAGCAGCTTAGCAAGTCCTGAAGCTTTCTTT. The chain joins TRBV7-8 to TRBJ1-1; no clear D gene. Germline CDR1 and CDR2: SGHVS and FQNEAQ. The CDR3 is made up of 12 amino acids. The V and J ends lost 0 bases and 6 bases respectively, with 5 bases between them. The full variable domain, in which reference TRBV7-8 and TRBJ1-1 provide the parts outside the CDR3, is GAGVSQSPRYKVAKRGQDVALRCDPISGHVSLFWYQQALGQGPEFLTYFQNEAQLDKSGLPSDRFFAERPEGSVSTLKIQRTQQEDSAVYLCASSLASPEAFFGQGTRLTVV.

This clonotype was counted a single time. The chain employs TRBV18 and TRBJ2-5; no definite D call. Trimming pared 0 bases from V and 5 bases from J, leaving 7 bases between. Germline values: CDR1 KGHSH, CDR2 LQKENI. This CDR3 is 13 amino acids long. DNA of the CDR3: TGTGCCAGCTCACCACCATACGGGGAGACCCAGTACTTC. Protein sequence: CASSPPYGETQYF.

V gene TRBV4-1 combines with J gene TRBJ1-1; perhaps TRBD1 as D (6 bases). Germline CDR1 is MGHRA and CDR2 is YSYEKL. The CDR3 spans 16 residues. V dropped 3 bases and J dropped 4 bases, with 18 bases sitting between them. CDR3 in amino acids: CASSHNAVDRPTEAFF. The DNA of the CDR3 is TGCGCCAGCAGCCATAATGCAGTCGACAGGCCCACTGAAGCTTTCTTT.

This chain uses TRBV7-9 with TRBJ2-7, with D unclear. Per the germline V gene, CDR1 is SEHNR and CDR2 is FQNEAQ (reference sequence). The CDR3 has 15 residues. Trimming cost V 5 bases and J 0 bases, with 14 bases left between them. The CDR3 reads CASSPPVGNSYEQYF. The CDR3 DNA reads as TGTGCCAGCAGCCCCCCGGTAGGGAACTCCTACGAGCAGTACTTC.

The V and J genes are TRBV4-2 and TRBJ2-7; D is ambiguous. Germline lookup yields CDR1 LGHNA and CDR2 YNFKEQ. There are 15 residues in the CDR3. The V end was cut by 0 bases, the J end by 3 bases, with 12 bases between. DNA for the CDR3: TGTGCCAGCAGCCAAGAAGTAACGGCCCTCTACGAGCAGTACTTC. This gives the protein CASSQEVTALYEQYF.

Here the CDR3 reads CASSQDESAGTFGYTF. CDR3 nucleotides: TGTGCCAGCAGCCAAGATGAGTCGGCGGGGACCTTTGGCTACACCTTC. J is TRBJ1-2 and V is TRBV3-1, with a tentative D call TRBD1 (5 bases). Looked up from germline, CDR1 is LGHDT and CDR2 is YNNKEL (reference sequence). The CDR3 loop spans 16 amino acids. V was trimmed by 0 bases and J by 7 bases, leaving 18 bases between them.

This chain links TRBV6-6 with TRBJ2-7; 7 nucleotides align to TRBD1. There are 13 residues in the CDR3. Germline assignment: CDR1 MNHNY and CDR2 SVGAGI (reference sequence). With V trimmed by 0 bases and J by 6 bases, 2 bases remained unmatched. The CDR3 here is CASSYSTGSEQYF. The DNA for the CDR3 is TGTGCCAGCAGTTACTCGACAGGGTCCGAGCAGTACTTC.

The chain employs TRBV25-1 and TRBJ2-5, with D possibly being TRBD1 (5 bases). The V end lost 7 bases, the J end lost 1 base, and 10 bases lay between the germline ends. This CDR3 is built from 13 residues. CDR1 MGHDK and CDR2 SYGVNS come from the germline V gene. CDR3 bases: TGTGCCAGCACACAGGCGCCCCAAGAGACCCAGTACTTC. Translating it yields CASTQAPQETQYF. The full variable domain, completed using reference TRBV25-1 and TRBJ2-5, is EADIYQTPRYLVIGTGKKITLECSQTMGHDKMYWYQQDPGMELHLIHYSYGVNSTEKGDLSSESTVSRIRTEHFPLTLESARPSHTSQYLCASTQAPQETQYFGPGTRLLVL.